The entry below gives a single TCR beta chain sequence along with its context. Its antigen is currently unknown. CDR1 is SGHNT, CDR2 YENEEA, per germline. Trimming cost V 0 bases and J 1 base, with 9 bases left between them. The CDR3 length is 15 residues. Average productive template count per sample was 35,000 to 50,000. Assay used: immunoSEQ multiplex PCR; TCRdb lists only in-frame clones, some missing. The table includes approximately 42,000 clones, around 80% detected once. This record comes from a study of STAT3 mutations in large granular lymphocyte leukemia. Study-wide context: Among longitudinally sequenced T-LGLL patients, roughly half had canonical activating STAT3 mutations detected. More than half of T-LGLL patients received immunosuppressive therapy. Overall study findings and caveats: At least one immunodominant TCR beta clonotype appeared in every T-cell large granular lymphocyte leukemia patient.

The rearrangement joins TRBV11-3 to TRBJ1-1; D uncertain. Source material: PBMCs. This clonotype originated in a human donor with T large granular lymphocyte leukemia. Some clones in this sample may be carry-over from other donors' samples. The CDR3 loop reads CASSLDIRTNTEAFF. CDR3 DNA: TGTGCCAGCAGCTTAGATATCCGCACGAACACTGAAGCTTTCTTT.